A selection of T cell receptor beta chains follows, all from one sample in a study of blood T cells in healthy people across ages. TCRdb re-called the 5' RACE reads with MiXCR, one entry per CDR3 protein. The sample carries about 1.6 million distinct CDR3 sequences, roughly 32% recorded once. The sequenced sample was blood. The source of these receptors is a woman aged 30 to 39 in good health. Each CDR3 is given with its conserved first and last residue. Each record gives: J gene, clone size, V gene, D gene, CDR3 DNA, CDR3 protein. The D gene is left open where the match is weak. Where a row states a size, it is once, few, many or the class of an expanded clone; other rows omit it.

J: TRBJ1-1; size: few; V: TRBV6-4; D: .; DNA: TGTGCCAGCAGTGATGGGAGCACTGAAGCTTTCTTT; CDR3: CASSDGSTEAFF
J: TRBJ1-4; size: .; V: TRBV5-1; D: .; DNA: TGCGCCAGCAGCTTGGCCGGGACAAAGAATGAAAAACTGTTTTTT; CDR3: CASSLAGTKNEKLFF
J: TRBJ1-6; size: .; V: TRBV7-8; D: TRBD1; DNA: TGTGCCAGCAGCTTAGCCGGGACAGGGGGGTCTAATTCACCCCTCCACTTT; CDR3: CASSLAGTGGSNSPLHF
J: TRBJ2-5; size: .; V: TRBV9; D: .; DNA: TGTGCCAGCAGCACAAGACCGAGGGAGGCCCAGTACTTC; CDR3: CASSTRPREAQYF
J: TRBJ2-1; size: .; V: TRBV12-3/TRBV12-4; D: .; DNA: TGTGCCAGCAGTTGGCGGCTAGTTTGTGATGAGCAGTTCTTC; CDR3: CASSWRLVCDEQFF
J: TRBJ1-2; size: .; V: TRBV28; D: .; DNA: TGTGCCAGCAGTTACTCTATGGTTGGCTATGGCTACACCTTC; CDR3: CASSYSMVGYGYTF
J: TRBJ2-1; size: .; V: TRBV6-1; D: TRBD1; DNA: TGTGCCAGCAGTGAAGCTTACAGGGGCAATGAGCAGTTCTTC; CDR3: CASSEAYRGNEQFF
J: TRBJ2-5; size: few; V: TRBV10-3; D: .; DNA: TGTGCCATCAGGGCCGGGGACGGCCAAGAGACCCAGTACTTC; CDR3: CAIRAGDGQETQYF
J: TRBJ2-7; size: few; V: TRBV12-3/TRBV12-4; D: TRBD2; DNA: TGTGCCAGCTCAGAACGGGAGGGCCTCTACGAGCAGTACTTC; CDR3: CASSEREGLYEQYF
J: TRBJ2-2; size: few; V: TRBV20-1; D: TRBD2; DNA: TGCAGTGCTAGGGTACTAGCGGGAGGTATCACCGGGGAGCTGTTTTTT; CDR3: CSARVLAGGITGELFF
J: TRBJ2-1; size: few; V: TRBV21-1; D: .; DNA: TGTGCCAGCAGCCCGGGAGGGGGGACAGGCAGATCCAATGAGCAGTTCTTC; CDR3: CASSPGGGTGRSNEQFF
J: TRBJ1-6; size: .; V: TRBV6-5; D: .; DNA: TGTGCCAGCAGCCCCATTCAACGGGATAATTCACCCCTCCACTTT; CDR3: CASSPIQRDNSPLHF
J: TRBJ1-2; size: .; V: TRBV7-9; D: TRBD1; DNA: TGTGCCAGCACCCAGGGGGTAGCTAACTATGGCTACACCTTC; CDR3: CASTQGVANYGYTF
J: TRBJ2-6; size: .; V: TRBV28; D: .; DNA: TGTGCCAGCAGCCACTATTTAGTGTGGGGATCTGGGGCCAACGTCCTGACTTTC; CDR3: CASSHYLVWGSGANVLTF
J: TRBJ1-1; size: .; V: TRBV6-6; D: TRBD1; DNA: TGTGCCAGCAGCCCCCTCGACAGGGTACTTGAAGCTTTCTTT; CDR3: CASSPLDRVLEAFF
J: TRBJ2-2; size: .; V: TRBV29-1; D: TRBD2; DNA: TGCAGCGTCACCGGACTAGCGGGGCCCACCGGGGAGCTGTTTTTT; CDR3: CSVTGLAGPTGELFF
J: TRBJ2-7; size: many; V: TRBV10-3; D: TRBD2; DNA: TGTGCCATCAGAGCGGGACTAGCGGGGGGGCCGGTCGTCTACGAGCAGTACTTC; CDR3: CAIRAGLAGGPVVYEQYF
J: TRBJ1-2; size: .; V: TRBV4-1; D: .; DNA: TGCGCCAGCAGCGTGCAGGAGAACTGTGGCTACACCTTC; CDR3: CASSVQENCGYTF
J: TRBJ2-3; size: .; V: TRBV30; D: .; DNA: TGTGCCTGGAGTAACCTAGGAGGCACAGATACGCAGTATTTT; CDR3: CAWSNLGGTDTQYF
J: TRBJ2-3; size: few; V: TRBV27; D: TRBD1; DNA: TGTGCCAGCAGTTCCGGGACAGGGGCTAGAGATACGCAGTATTTT; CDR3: CASSSGTGARDTQYF
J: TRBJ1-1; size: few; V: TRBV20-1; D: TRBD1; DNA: TGCAGTGCGAACCAGGGGGGGACTGAAGCTTTCTTT; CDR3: CSANQGGTEAFF
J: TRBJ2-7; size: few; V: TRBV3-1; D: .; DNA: TGTGCCAGCAGCCTCAAGGGCGCGAAGGACGAGCAGTACTTC; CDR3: CASSLKGAKDEQYF
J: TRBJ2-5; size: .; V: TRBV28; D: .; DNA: TGTGCCAGTTTGGCGAGGGACGTTGAAGAGACCCAGTACTTC; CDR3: CASLARDVEETQYF
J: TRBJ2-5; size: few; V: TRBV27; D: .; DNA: TGTGCCAGCAGTGATCGGAGGAGAAAGGAGACCCAGTACTTC; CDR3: CASSDRRRKETQYF
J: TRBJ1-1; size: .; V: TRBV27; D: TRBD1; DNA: TGTGCCAGCAGTTTTTTCCGGGACAGGGTCGCTTTCTTT; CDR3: CASSFFRDRVAFF
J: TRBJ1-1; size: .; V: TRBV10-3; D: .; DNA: TGTGCCATCAGTGACTACAGGGAGAACACTGAAGCTTTCTTT; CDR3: CAISDYRENTEAFF
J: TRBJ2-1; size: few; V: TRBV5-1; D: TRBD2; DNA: TGCGCCAGCAGGGCTAGCGGGGGGAATACCTACAATGAGCAGTTCTTC; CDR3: CASRASGGNTYNEQFF
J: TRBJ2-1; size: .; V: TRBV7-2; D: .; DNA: TGTGCCAGCAGCGCACGACAGGATACGAACAATGAGCAGTTCTTC; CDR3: CASSARQDTNNEQFF
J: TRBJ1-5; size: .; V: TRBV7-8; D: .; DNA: TGTGCCAGCAGCCCGGTAGGAGTCCAGGGGATAAGGAGCAATCAGCCCCAGCATTTT; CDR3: CASSPVGVQGIRSNQPQHF
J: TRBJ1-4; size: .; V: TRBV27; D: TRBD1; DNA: TGTGCCAGCACCTTACGGGACAGGGGGATTTCAGGGACTAATGAAAAACTGTTTTTT; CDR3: CASTLRDRGISGTNEKLFF
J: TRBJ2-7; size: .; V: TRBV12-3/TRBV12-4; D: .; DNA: TGTGCCAGCAGTCCCTTGACGACCTACGAGCAGTACTTC; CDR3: CASSPLTTYEQYF
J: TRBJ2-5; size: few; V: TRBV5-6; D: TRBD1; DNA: TGTGCCAGCAGCTCGACAGGGAAAACGAGCGAGACCCAGTACTTC; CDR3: CASSSTGKTSETQYF
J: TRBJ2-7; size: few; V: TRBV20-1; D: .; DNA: TGCAGTGCTGATATGGCGGGGCTCCCCTACGAGCAGTACTTC; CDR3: CSADMAGLPYEQYF
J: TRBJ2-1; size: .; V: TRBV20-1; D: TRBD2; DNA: TGCAGTGCTAGCGGGGGGGGCGTACGTGGCAATGAGCAGTTCTTC; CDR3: CSASGGGVRGNEQFF
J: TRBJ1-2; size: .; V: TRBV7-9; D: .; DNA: TGTGCCAGCAGCTTCGCGGGCAGCACTAACTATGGCTACACCTTC; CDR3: CASSFAGSTNYGYTF
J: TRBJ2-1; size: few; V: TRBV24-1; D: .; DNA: TGTGCCACCAGTGACCCCTTGACTGAATACAATGAGCAGTTCTTC; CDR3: CATSDPLTEYNEQFF
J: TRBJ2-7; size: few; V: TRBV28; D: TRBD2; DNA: TGTGCCAGCAGTCCGACTAGCGGGAGTCTCGAGCAGTACTTC; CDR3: CASSPTSGSLEQYF
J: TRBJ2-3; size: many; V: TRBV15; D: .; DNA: TGTGCCACCAGCAGGGAATCCACAGATACGCAGTATTTT; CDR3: CATSRESTDTQYF
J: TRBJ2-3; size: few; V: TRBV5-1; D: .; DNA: TGCGCCAGCAGCTTGGATCTGGCGGGGCGGACAGATACGCAGTATTTT; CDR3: CASSLDLAGRTDTQYF
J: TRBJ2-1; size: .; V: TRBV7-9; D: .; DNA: TGTGCCAACCAAACCCAGACGAAAAATGAGCAGTTCTTC; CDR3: CANQTQTKNEQFF
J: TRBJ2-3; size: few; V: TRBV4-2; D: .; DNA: TGTGCCGGCAGCCAAGGGCGGCACGGTAGCACAGATACGCAGTATTTT; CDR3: CAGSQGRHGSTDTQYF
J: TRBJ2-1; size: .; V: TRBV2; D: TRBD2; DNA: TGTGCCAGCAACTTAGCGGGAGTCGTTGATGAGCAGTTCTTC; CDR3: CASNLAGVVDEQFF
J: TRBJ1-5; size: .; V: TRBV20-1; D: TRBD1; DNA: TGCAGTGCTAGAGAGGACAGGGGGCGCGATCAGCCCCAGCATTTT; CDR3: CSAREDRGRDQPQHF
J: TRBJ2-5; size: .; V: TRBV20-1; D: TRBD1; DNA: TGCAGTGCAGAGACAGGGGGCGGAGAGACCCAGTACTTC; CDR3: CSAETGGGETQYF
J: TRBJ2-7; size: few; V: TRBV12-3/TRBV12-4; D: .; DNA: TGTGCCAGCAGTTTCGGGACACCCGGGAGTGAGCAGTACTTC; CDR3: CASSFGTPGSEQYF
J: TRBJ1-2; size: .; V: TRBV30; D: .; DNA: TGTGCCTGGAGTATAAGGCCCGGTGGCTACACCTTC; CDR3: CAWSIRPGGYTF
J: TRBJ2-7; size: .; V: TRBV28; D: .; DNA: TGTGCCAGCAGTTTAGTTGGCGGGTTGAGCTCCTACGAGCAGTACTTC; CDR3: CASSLVGGLSSYEQYF